The next 11 T cell receptor beta chains were all read from a single sample in a study of CD8 T cells in Susac syndrome. Random hexamers were used to reverse transcribe about 0.5 to 1 ug of RNA. TCRdb ran MiXCR on the immunoSEQ multiplex PCR reads and lists one entry per CDR3 protein. Seen here are roughly 140,000 distinct CDR3 sequences, 85% to 95% observed once, and the top ten hold around 0.21%. The sample comprised CD8+ T cells from PBMCs. The source of these receptors is a human donor with multiple sclerosis.

CDR3 amino acids: CASSLDVRVYTF. As DNA, the CDR3 is TGTGCCAGCAGCTTAGATGTGCGGGTCTACACCTTC. V gene TRBV7-9 combines with J gene TRBJ1-2; D is unclear. CDR1 and CDR2 (germline): SEHNR, FQNEAQ (reference sequence). V dropped 1 base and J dropped 10 bases, with 10 bases sitting between them. This CDR3 region has 12 residues.

This clonotype was detected once. The chain recombines TRBV19 with TRBJ2-6; D is ambiguous. This CDR3 region has 11 residues. V was shortened by 6 bases and J by 11 bases, with 8 bases between the two germline ends. The germline gives CDR1 LNHDA, CDR2 SQIVND (reference sequence). DNA for the CDR3: TGTGCCAGTAGGGCTAGAGACGTCCTGACTTTC. Encoded protein: CASRARDVLTF.

The J gene is TRBJ2-3, the V gene TRBV7-3, with TRBD1 identical over 7 bases. CDR3 length: 15 amino acids. From germline, CDR1 is SGHTA and CDR2 FQGTGA. The junction had 9 bases not matched to a gene; V was cut back by 5 bases and J by 4 bases. CDR3 nucleotides: TGTGCCAGCAGCCCGACAGGGTCGGTCGCAGATACGCAGTATTTT. Protein product: CASSPTGSVADTQYF.

The chain links TRBV3-1 to TRBJ2-1, with D uncertain. With 2 bases removed from V and 7 bases from J, the gap between germline ends came to 18 bases. This CDR3 region has 16 residues. Germline-derived CDR1 and CDR2 are LGHDT and YNNKEL (reference sequence). The CDR3 coding sequence is TGTGCCAGCAGCCAACCCGGGCCCCGGCGCTATAATGAGCAGTTCTTC. It yields the protein CASSQPGPRRYNEQFF.

The genes are TRBV9 and TRBJ2-1, with 7 bases aligning to TRBD2. The length of the CDR3 is 15 residues. V was pared by 3 bases and J by 0 bases, with 3 bases of the junction left unmatched. Germline values: CDR1 SGDLS, CDR2 YYNGEE. The CDR3 bases are TGTGCCAGCAGCGCGGGACTAAACTCCTACAATGAGCAGTTCTTC. Amino acids: CASSAGLNSYNEQFF.

V gene TRBV30 combines with J gene TRBJ2-7, with 9 positions matching TRBD1. The V and J ends lost 1 base and 3 bases, in that order; junction bases with no gene match: 13. Germline loops: CDR1 GTSNPN, CDR2 SVGIG (reference sequence). This CDR3 is 17 amino acids long. CDR3 coding DNA: TGTGCCTGGAGTGCAATCCCGGGACAGGGTACAGGCTACGAGCAGTACTTC. It yields the protein CAWSAIPGQGTGYEQYF.

The chain recombines TRBV9 with TRBJ2-3; no clear D gene. CDR1 is SGDLS and CDR2 is YYNGEE in the germline V gene. V dropped 2 bases and J dropped 0 bases, with 10 bases sitting between them. There are 15 residues in the CDR3. The CDR3 is CASSVGSVSTDTQYF. The CDR3, as DNA: TGTGCCAGCAGCGTCGGGTCAGTGAGCACAGATACGCAGTATTTT.

V gene TRBV29-1 combines with J gene TRBJ1-2; possibly TRBD1 for D (5 bases). From germline, CDR1 is SQVTM and CDR2 ANQGSEA. The V and J ends lost 0 bases and 3 bases respectively, with 23 bases between them. CDR3 length: 18 amino acids. The CDR3 DNA follows: TGCAGCGTTGAAGATCGCAAAACCGGGGAGGGGTCGGACTATGGCTACACCTTC. Translating gives CSVEDRKTGEGSDYGYTF.

The chain uses TRBV2 and TRBJ2-7; 7 positions agree with TRBD2. Germline V lookup: CDR1 SNHLY, CDR2 FYNNEI. The CDR3 is 12 amino acids. V was clipped by 11 bases and J by 3 bases; unmatched bases: 7. The CDR3 nucleotides are TGTGCCGGGAGGGAACAAGTCTACGAGCAGTACTTC. It specifies CAGREQVYEQYF.

This chain uses TRBV13 with TRBJ2-7; the match to TRBD1 covers 9 bases. The V gene's germline CDR1 is PRHDT and CDR2 FYEKMQ (reference sequence). The CDR3 is 15 residues long. With V trimmed by 3 bases and J by 5 bases, 8 bases remained unmatched. CDR3 in DNA: TGTGCCAGCAGCTTCCCCGGACAGGGGACCCACGAGCAGTACTTC. Protein sequence: CASSFPGQGTHEQYF.

The chain combines TRBV4-1 with TRBJ1-2, with D unresolved. Germline CDR1 MGHRA, CDR2 YSYEKL. V lost 1 base and J 1 base, leaving 7 bases between the germline ends. This CDR3 contains 14 residues. CDR3 DNA: TGCGCCAGCAGCCAAGCAGGCTTTAACTATGGCTACACCTTC. Translating it yields CASSQAGFNYGYTF.